This is a list of T cell receptor beta chains from one sample in a study of a mutant IDH1 vaccine in newly diagnosed glioma. No antigen has been assigned to these receptors. Repertoires were generated with immunoSEQ multiplex PCR, while TCRdb's copy carries only in-frame clones and drops some. There are 25,000 to 30,000 clones in the sample; about 85% occur only once, and around 8% lies in the top ten. The sample consisted of PBMCs, taken from a glioma patient whose treatment included an IDH1 peptide vaccine. The receptors stem from a woman aged 18-29 years with glioma. CDR3s include the opening cysteine and the closing phenylalanine or tryptophan. The order of the fields is V gene, D gene, clone size, J gene, CDR3 protein, CDR3 DNA. A D gene is named only where the DNA matches it firmly. For some rows the clone size is stated as once, few or many, or as a class when expanded; others skip it.

v_gene: TRBV4-1
d_gene: -
abundance: -
j_gene: TRBJ1-3
CDR3aa: CASSLNRAPGNTIYF
CDR3nt: TGCGCCAGCAGCCTTAACAGAGCTCCTGGAAACACCATATATTTT

v_gene: TRBV5-6
d_gene: -
abundance: -
j_gene: TRBJ2-1
CDR3aa: CASSFRGASYNEQFF
CDR3nt: TGTGCCAGCAGCTTTAGAGGGGCATCCTACAATGAGCAGTTCTTC

v_gene: TRBV7-2
d_gene: -
abundance: -
j_gene: TRBJ2-7
CDR3aa: CASSLDPTIPEQYF
CDR3nt: TGTGCCAGCAGCTTGGACCCTACCATCCCCGAGCAGTACTTC

v_gene: TRBV6-1
d_gene: -
abundance: -
j_gene: TRBJ1-5
CDR3aa: CASRDLLGSNQPQHF
CDR3nt: TGTGCCAGTCGGGATCTACTAGGGAGCAATCAGCCCCAGCATTTT

v_gene: TRBV7-3
d_gene: -
abundance: -
j_gene: TRBJ2-1
CDR3aa: CASSLGGGEQFF
CDR3nt: TGTGCCAGCAGCTTAGGGGGAGGTGAGCAGTTCTTC

v_gene: TRBV2
d_gene: TRBD1
abundance: -
j_gene: TRBJ2-3
CDR3aa: CASREGQGMHTDTQYF
CDR3nt: TGTGCCAGCAGGGAAGGACAGGGAATGCATACAGATACGCAGTATTTT

v_gene: TRBV18
d_gene: -
abundance: -
j_gene: TRBJ2-7
CDR3aa: CASSGDSYEQYF
CDR3nt: TGTGCCAGCTCAGGGGACTCCTACGAGCAGTACTTC

v_gene: TRBV14
d_gene: TRBD2
abundance: -
j_gene: TRBJ2-3
CDR3aa: CASSRTSGRAGRDTQYF
CDR3nt: TGTGCCAGCAGCCGTACGAGCGGGAGGGCCGGTAGAGATACGCAGTATTTT

v_gene: TRBV6-1
d_gene: TRBD2
abundance: -
j_gene: TRBJ2-1
CDR3aa: CASSVWTSGGYNEQFF
CDR3nt: TGTGCCAGCAGTGTTTGGACTAGCGGGGGTTACAATGAGCAGTTCTTC

v_gene: TRBV6-1
d_gene: -
abundance: -
j_gene: TRBJ2-5
CDR3aa: CASSDSVSSGGGTQYF
CDR3nt: TGTGCCAGCAGTGATTCCGTGAGCAGTGGGGGAGGGACCCAGTACTTC

v_gene: TRBV12-5
d_gene: TRBD1
abundance: -
j_gene: TRBJ1-1
CDR3aa: CASGLGTGATNTEAFF
CDR3nt: TGTGCTAGTGGTTTGGGGACAGGGGCTACGAACACTGAAGCTTTCTTT

v_gene: TRBV9
d_gene: -
abundance: -
j_gene: TRBJ2-7
CDR3aa: CASSADHLGVEQYF
CDR3nt: TGTGCCAGCAGCGCCGATCACCTCGGGGTGGAGCAGTACTTC

v_gene: TRBV18
d_gene: -
abundance: -
j_gene: TRBJ1-4
CDR3aa: CASSPARLEKLFF
CDR3nt: TGTGCCAGCTCACCCGCGCGCCTTGAAAAACTGTTTTTT

v_gene: TRBV6-1
d_gene: -
abundance: -
j_gene: TRBJ1-1
CDR3aa: CASIRGGWEAFF
CDR3nt: TGTGCCAGCATTCGGGGGGGCTGGGAAGCTTTCTTT

v_gene: TRBV5-4
d_gene: -
abundance: -
j_gene: TRBJ1-1
CDR3aa: CASSLGLGGTMNTEAFF
CDR3nt: TGTGCCAGCAGCTTAGGTCTTGGGGGGACCATGAACACTGAAGCTTTCTTT

v_gene: TRBV7-9
d_gene: -
abundance: -
j_gene: TRBJ1-2
CDR3aa: CASSREDRTNYGYTF
CDR3nt: TGTGCCAGCAGCCGCGAGGACAGAACGAACTATGGCTACACCTTC

v_gene: TRBV14
d_gene: -
abundance: -
j_gene: TRBJ1-6
CDR3aa: CASSRGNNNSPLHF
CDR3nt: TGTGCCAGCAGCCGTGGCAATAATAATTCACCCCTCCACTTT

v_gene: TRBV15
d_gene: TRBD1
abundance: -
j_gene: TRBJ2-2
CDR3aa: CATSADRAGTGELFF
CDR3nt: TGTGCCACCAGCGCCGACAGGGCGGGCACCGGGGAGCTGTTTTTT

v_gene: TRBV19
d_gene: TRBD1
abundance: once
j_gene: TRBJ2-2
CDR3aa: CASRPPGQETGELFF
CDR3nt: TGTGCCAGTAGGCCGCCGGGACAGGAAACCGGGGAGCTGTTTTTT

v_gene: TRBV5-8
d_gene: -
abundance: -
j_gene: TRBJ2-2
CDR3aa: CASLDWNTGELFF
CDR3nt: TGTGCCAGCTTAGACTGGAACACCGGGGAGCTGTTTTTT

v_gene: TRBV27
d_gene: -
abundance: -
j_gene: TRBJ2-7
CDR3aa: CASSATAFYEQYF
CDR3nt: TGTGCCAGCAGTGCGACAGCTTTCTACGAGCAGTACTTC

v_gene: TRBV7-9
d_gene: -
abundance: -
j_gene: TRBJ2-7
CDR3aa: CASSLTSEQYF
CDR3nt: TGTGCCAGCAGCTTAACGAGCGAGCAGTACTTC

v_gene: TRBV7-2
d_gene: -
abundance: -
j_gene: TRBJ1-4
CDR3aa: CASSQGAIGEKLFF
CDR3nt: TGTGCCAGCAGCCAGGGCGCCATTGGGGAAAAACTGTTTTTT

v_gene: TRBV5-1
d_gene: -
abundance: -
j_gene: TRBJ2-5
CDR3aa: CASSLKGWGQETQYF
CDR3nt: TGCGCCAGCAGCTTGAAAGGGTGGGGGCAAGAGACCCAGTACTTC

v_gene: TRBV6-5
d_gene: TRBD1
abundance: -
j_gene: TRBJ2-1
CDR3aa: CASSLTGGGEGEQFF
CDR3nt: TGTGCCAGCAGCCTGACAGGGGGCGGTGAGGGTGAGCAGTTCTTC

v_gene: TRBV5-4
d_gene: TRBD2
abundance: -
j_gene: TRBJ2-7
CDR3aa: CASSPTSGGSYEQYF
CDR3nt: TGTGCCAGCAGCCCGACTAGCGGGGGTTCCTACGAGCAGTACTTC

v_gene: TRBV6-6
d_gene: -
abundance: -
j_gene: TRBJ1-3
CDR3aa: CATMGGFPGNTIYF
CDR3nt: TGTGCCACTATGGGAGGGTTTCCTGGAAACACCATATATTTT

v_gene: TRBV2
d_gene: TRBD1
abundance: -
j_gene: TRBJ1-5
CDR3aa: CASRGNRGGQPQHF
CDR3nt: TGTGCCAGCAGAGGGAACAGGGGTGGTCAGCCCCAGCATTTT

v_gene: TRBV9
d_gene: -
abundance: -
j_gene: TRBJ2-3
CDR3aa: CASSVAASTDTQYF
CDR3nt: TGTGCCAGCAGCGTAGCAGCGAGCACAGATACGCAGTATTTT

v_gene: TRBV11-2
d_gene: -
abundance: -
j_gene: TRBJ1-2
CDR3aa: CASSLRTDSNYGYTF
CDR3nt: TGTGCCAGCAGCTTAAGGACGGATTCTAACTATGGCTACACCTTC

v_gene: TRBV27
d_gene: -
abundance: once
j_gene: TRBJ1-5
CDR3aa: CATIETAYSNQPQHF
CDR3nt: TGTGCCACCATAGAGACGGCTTATAGCAATCAGCCCCAGCATTTT

v_gene: TRBV2
d_gene: -
abundance: -
j_gene: TRBJ1-1
CDR3aa: CASSQTPSGAFF
CDR3nt: TGTGCCAGCAGTCAAACCCCCTCCGGGGCTTTCTTT

v_gene: TRBV30
d_gene: -
abundance: few
j_gene: TRBJ1-2
CDR3aa: CAWSVPGWAYGYTF
CDR3nt: TGTGCCTGGAGTGTACCCGGTTGGGCCTATGGCTACACCTTC

v_gene: TRBV6-6
d_gene: TRBD2
abundance: -
j_gene: TRBJ2-3
CDR3aa: CASSFLKAGGTDTQYF
CDR3nt: TGTGCCAGCAGTTTCCTAAAAGCGGGGGGTACAGATACGCAGTATTTT

v_gene: TRBV7-9
d_gene: -
abundance: -
j_gene: TRBJ1-2
CDR3aa: CASSLSENYGYTF
CDR3nt: TGTGCCAGCAGCTTATCAGAGAACTATGGCTACACCTTC

v_gene: TRBV5-1
d_gene: -
abundance: once
j_gene: TRBJ1-4
CDR3aa: CASSLAGSHDGLFF
CDR3nt: TGCGCCAGCAGCTTGGCGGGATCCCATGATGGACTGTTTTTT

v_gene: TRBV4-3
d_gene: -
abundance: -
j_gene: TRBJ1-4
CDR3aa: CASSWSRGEGEKLFF
CDR3nt: TGCGCCAGCAGCTGGAGTAGGGGGGAGGGTGAAAAACTGTTTTTT

v_gene: TRBV19
d_gene: -
abundance: -
j_gene: TRBJ2-5
CDR3aa: CASSITGDQETQYF
CDR3nt: TGTGCCAGTAGTATTACAGGTGATCAAGAGACCCAGTACTTC

v_gene: TRBV7-9
d_gene: -
abundance: -
j_gene: TRBJ2-5
CDR3aa: CASSFSTGETQYF
CDR3nt: TGTGCCAGCAGCTTTTCGACGGGGGAGACCCAGTACTTC

v_gene: TRBV7-9
d_gene: -
abundance: -
j_gene: TRBJ1-3
CDR3aa: CASSLNRPADGNTIYF
CDR3nt: TGTGCCAGCAGCTTAAACCGCCCCGCGGACGGAAACACCATATATTTT

v_gene: TRBV29-1
d_gene: -
abundance: -
j_gene: TRBJ1-2
CDR3aa: CSVGGSGAYGYTF
CDR3nt: TGCAGCGTCGGGGGTTCAGGGGCCTATGGCTACACCTTC

v_gene: TRBV2
d_gene: -
abundance: few
j_gene: TRBJ1-2
CDR3aa: CASTTDQVYGYTF
CDR3nt: TGTGCCAGCACTACGGACCAGGTCTATGGCTACACCTTC

v_gene: TRBV5-4
d_gene: -
abundance: -
j_gene: TRBJ1-5
CDR3aa: CASSFGSNQPQHF
CDR3nt: TGTGCCAGCAGCTTCGGGAGCAATCAGCCCCAGCATTTT

v_gene: TRBV5-1
d_gene: -
abundance: -
j_gene: TRBJ2-6
CDR3aa: CASSLADSTGPNVLTF
CDR3nt: TGCGCCAGCAGCTTAGCGGACAGCACTGGGCCCAACGTCCTGACTTTC